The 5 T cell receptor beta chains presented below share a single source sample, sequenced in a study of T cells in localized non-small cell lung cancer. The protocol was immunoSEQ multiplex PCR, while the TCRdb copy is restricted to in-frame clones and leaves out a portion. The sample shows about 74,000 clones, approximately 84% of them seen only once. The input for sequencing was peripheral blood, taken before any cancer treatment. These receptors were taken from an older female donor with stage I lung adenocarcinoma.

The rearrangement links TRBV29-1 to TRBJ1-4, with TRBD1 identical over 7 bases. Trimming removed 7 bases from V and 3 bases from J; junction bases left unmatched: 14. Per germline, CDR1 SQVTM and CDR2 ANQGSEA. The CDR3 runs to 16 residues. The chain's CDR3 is CSAQARTGRANEKLFF. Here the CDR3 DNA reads TGCAGCGCCCAAGCTCGGACAGGCAGGGCTAATGAAAAACTGTTTTTT.

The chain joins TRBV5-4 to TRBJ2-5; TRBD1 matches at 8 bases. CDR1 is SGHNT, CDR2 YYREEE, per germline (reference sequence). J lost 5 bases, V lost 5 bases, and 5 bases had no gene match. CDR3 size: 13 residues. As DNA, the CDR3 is TGTGCCAGCAGTTATCAGGGGGCTGAGACCCAGTACTTC. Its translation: CASSYQGAETQYF.

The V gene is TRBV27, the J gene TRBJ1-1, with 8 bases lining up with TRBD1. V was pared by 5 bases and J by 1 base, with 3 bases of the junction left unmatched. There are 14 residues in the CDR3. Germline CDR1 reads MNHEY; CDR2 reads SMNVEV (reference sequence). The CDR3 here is CASSDRGRNTEAFF. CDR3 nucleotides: TGTGCCAGCAGTGACAGGGGCCGGAACACTGAAGCTTTCTTT.

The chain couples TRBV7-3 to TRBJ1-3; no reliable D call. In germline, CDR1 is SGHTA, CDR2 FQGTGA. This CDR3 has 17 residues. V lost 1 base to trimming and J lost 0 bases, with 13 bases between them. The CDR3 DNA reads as TGTGCCAGCAGCTTAAGAGGACCGCTGAGCTCTGGAAACACCATATATTTT. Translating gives CASSLRGPLSSGNTIYF.

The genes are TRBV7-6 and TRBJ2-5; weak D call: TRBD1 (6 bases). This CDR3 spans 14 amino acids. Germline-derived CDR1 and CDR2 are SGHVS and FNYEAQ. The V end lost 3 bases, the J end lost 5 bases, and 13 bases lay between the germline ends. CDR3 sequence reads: CASSLGAGVETQYF. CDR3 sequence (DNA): TGTGCCAGCAGCTTGGGGGCCGGGGTCGAGACCCAGTACTTC.